The following is a TCR beta chain sequence with its context. This entry comes from a study of Tregs in tolerant kidney transplant recipients. The length of the CDR3 is 14 residues. With 4 bases removed from V and 1 base from J, the gap between germline ends came to 9 bases. Germline V gives CDR1 MGHDK, CDR2 SYGVNS. Profiled with immunoSEQ multiplex PCR; TCRdb holds only in-frame clones, not every one. The sample includes some 250,000 clones, about four fifths of them seen just once. This rearrangement joins TRBV25-1 to TRBJ2-3, with D maybe TRBD1 (5 bases). Material: CD4+ T cells from blood. The clonotype originates from a human donor in good health. The CDR3 here is CASSVGAGTDTQYF. CDR3 nucleotides: TGTGCCAGCAGTGTTGGGGCGGGCACAGATACGCAGTATTTT.